The subject of this entry is one T cell receptor beta chain. The entry originates in a study of blood T cell repertoires in COVID-19. Study background: The analysed material was cDNA or gDNA that came from T cells, B-cell-depleted T cells, or PBMCs.

Germline lookup yields CDR1 SNHLY and CDR2 FYNNEI. V shed 4 bases and J shed 6 bases, with 6 bases lying between them. The CDR3 sequence is 12 residues long. Study processing details: Estimation of nucleated cell counts was performed using reference gene primer amplification. The table came from immunoSEQ multiplex PCR; TCRdb's copy has only in-frame clones and leaves some out. V and J calls and clone size are those listed in that table; D and trimming were worked out from the DNA. The table has some 130,000 clones, about 90% seen once; the top ten hold 2% to 3%. Sequencing was performed on peripheral blood. The chain couples TRBV2 to TRBJ2-2; D unclear. This sequence originates from a man aged 50 or older with active COVID-19. CDR3: CASSGSPGELFF. The CDR3 DNA follows: TGTGCCAGCAGTGGGAGCCCCGGGGAGCTGTTTTTT.